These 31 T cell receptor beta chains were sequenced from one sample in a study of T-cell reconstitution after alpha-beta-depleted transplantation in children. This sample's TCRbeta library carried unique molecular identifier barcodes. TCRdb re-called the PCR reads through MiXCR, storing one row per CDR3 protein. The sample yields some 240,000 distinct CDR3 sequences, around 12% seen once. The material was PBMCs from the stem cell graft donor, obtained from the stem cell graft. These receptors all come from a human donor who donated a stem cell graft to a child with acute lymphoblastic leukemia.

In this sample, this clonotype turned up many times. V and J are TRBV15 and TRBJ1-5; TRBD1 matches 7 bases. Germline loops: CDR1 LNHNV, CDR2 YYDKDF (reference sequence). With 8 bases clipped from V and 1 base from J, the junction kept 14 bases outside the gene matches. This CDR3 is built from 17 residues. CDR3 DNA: TGTGCCACCCGAACCGACAGGGAAGGGGGAAGCAATCAGCCCCAGCATTTT. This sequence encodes CATRTDREGGSNQPQHF.

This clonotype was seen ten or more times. Written as DNA, the CDR3 is TGCAGTGCTAGAGTACTAGCGGGATCCACAGATACGCAGTATTTT. This gives the protein CSARVLAGSTDTQYF. This chain links TRBV20-1 with TRBJ2-3, with 10 bases aligning to TRBD2. V gave up 1 base and J gave up 2 bases; unmatched junction bases: 3. CDR1 DFQATT and CDR2 SNEGSKA come from the germline V gene (reference sequence). This CDR3 contains 15 residues.

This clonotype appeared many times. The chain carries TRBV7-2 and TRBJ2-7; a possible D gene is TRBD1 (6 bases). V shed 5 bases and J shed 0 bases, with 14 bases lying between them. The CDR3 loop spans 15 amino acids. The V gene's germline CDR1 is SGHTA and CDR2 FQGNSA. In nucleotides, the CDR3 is TGTGCCAGCAGCGCACAGGGTCTTAGCTCCTACGAGCAGTACTTC. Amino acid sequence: CASSAQGLSSYEQYF. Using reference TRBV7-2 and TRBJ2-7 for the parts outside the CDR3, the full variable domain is GAGVSQSPSNKVTEKGKDVELRCDPISGHTALYWYRQSLGQGLEFLIYFQGNSAPDKSGLPSDRFSAERTGGSVSTLTIQRTQQEDSAVYLCASSAQGLSSYEQYFGPGTRLTVT.

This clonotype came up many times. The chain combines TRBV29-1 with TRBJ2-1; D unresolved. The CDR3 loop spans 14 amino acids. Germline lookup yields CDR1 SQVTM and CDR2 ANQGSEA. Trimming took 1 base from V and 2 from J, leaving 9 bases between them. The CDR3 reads CSVEAPNPYNEQFF. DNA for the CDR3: TGCAGCGTTGAAGCGCCCAATCCCTACAATGAGCAGTTCTTC.

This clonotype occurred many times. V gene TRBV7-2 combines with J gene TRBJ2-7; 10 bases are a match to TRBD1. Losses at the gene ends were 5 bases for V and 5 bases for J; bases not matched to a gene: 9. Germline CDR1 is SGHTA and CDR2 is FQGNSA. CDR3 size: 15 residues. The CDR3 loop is CASSLPTGGFHEQYF. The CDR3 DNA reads TGTGCCAGCAGCCTGCCGACAGGGGGCTTCCACGAGCAGTACTTC.

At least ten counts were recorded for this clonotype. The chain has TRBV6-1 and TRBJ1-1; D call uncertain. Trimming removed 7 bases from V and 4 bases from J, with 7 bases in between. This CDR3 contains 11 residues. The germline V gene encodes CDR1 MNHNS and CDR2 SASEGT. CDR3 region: CASTGSTEAFF. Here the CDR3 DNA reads TGTGCCAGCACGGGGAGCACTGAAGCTTTCTTT.

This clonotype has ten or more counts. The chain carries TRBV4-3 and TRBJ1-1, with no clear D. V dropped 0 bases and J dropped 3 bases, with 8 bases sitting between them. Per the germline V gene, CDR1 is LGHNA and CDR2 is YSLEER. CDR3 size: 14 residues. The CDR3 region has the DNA TGCGCCAGCAGCCAAGATGTAGGAGACACTGAAGCTTTCTTT. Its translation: CASSQDVGDTEAFF.

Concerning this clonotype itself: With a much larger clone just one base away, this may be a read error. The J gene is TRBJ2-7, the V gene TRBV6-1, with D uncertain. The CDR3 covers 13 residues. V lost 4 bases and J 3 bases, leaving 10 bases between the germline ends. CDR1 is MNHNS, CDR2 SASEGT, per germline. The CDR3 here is CASSGGPGYEQYF. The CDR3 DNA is TGTGCCAGCAGTGGGGGTCCCGGCTACGAGCAGTACTTC.

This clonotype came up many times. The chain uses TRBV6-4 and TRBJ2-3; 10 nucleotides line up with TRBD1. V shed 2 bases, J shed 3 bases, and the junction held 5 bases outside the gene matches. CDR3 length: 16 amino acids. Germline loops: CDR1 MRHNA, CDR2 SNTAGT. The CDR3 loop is CASSDGGTGDTDTQYF. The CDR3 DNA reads TGTGCCAGCAGTGACGGAGGGACAGGGGATACAGATACGCAGTATTTT.

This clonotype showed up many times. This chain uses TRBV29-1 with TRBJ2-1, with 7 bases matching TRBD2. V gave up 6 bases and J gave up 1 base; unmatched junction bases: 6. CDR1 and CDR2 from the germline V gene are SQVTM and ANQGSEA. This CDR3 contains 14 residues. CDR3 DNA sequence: TGCAGCGTCGTGCGGGGGAATTCCTACAATGAGCAGTTCTTC. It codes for CSVVRGNSYNEQFF.

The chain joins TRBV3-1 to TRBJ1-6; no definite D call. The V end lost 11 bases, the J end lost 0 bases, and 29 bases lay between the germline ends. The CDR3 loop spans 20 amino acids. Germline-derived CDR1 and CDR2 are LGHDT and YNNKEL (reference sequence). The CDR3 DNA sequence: TGTGCCTGCACCCAAGATGATGGGCAGCTACCGAGCTCCTATAATTCACCCCTCCACTTT. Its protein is CACTQDDGQLPSSYNSPLHF.

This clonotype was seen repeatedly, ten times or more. The CDR3, as DNA: TGTGCCAGCAGTTATACAGGGACTGAAGCTTTCTTT. This translates into CASSYTGTEAFF. The rearrangement joins TRBV12-3 or TRBV12-4 to TRBJ1-1, with D tentatively TRBD1 (6 bases). CDR3 length equals 12 residues. Between the trimmed V and J ends, which lost 4 bases and 5 bases, there was a span of 8 bases.

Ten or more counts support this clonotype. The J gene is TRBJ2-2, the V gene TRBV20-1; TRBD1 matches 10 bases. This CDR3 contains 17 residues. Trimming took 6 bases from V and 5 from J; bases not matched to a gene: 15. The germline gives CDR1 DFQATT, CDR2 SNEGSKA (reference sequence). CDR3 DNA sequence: TGCAGTGCCACCGTTGGGACAGGGGCCCCGGGGACCGGGGAGCTGTTTTTT. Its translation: CSATVGTGAPGTGELFF.

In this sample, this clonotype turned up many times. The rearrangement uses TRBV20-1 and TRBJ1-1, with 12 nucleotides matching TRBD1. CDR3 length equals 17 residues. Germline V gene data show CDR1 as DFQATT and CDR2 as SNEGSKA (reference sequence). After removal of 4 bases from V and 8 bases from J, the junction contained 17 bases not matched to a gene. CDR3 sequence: CSAKGQGGTGGFGEAFF. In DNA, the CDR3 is TGCAGTGCTAAGGGGCAGGGGGGGACAGGGGGCTTCGGAGAAGCTTTCTTT.

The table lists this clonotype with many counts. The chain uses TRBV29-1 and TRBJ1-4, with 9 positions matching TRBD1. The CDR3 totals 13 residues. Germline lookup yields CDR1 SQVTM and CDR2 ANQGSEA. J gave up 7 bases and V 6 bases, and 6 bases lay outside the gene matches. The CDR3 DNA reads TGCAGCGTAACAGGGGGCCGTGGTGAAAAACTGTTTTTT. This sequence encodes CSVTGGRGEKLFF.

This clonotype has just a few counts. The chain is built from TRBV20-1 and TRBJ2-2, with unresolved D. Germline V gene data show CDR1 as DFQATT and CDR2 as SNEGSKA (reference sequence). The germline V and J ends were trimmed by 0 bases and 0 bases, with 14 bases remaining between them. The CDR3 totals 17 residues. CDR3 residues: CSARDLAGQANTGELFF. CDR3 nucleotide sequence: TGCAGTGCTAGAGACCTCGCCGGCCAGGCGAACACCGGGGAGCTGTTTTTT.

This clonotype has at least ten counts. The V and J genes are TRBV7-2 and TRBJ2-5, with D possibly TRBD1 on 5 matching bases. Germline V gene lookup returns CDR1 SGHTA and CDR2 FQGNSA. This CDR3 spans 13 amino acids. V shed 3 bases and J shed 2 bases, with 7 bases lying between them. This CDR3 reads CASSLQGQETQYF. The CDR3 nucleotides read TGTGCCAGCAGCTTGCAGGGTCAAGAGACCCAGTACTTC.

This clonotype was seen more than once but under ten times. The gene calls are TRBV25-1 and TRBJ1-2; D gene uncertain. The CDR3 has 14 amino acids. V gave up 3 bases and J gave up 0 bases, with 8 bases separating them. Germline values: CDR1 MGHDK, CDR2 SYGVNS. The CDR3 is CASSEGPANYGYTF. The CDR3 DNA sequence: TGTGCCAGCAGTGAGGGCCCCGCTAACTATGGCTACACCTTC.

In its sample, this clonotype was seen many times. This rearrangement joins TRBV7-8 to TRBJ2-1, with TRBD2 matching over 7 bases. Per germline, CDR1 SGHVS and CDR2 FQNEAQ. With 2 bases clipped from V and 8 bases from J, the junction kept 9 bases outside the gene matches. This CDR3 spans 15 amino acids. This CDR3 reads CASSLTWGGFDEQFF. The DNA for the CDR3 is TGTGCCAGCAGCTTAACGTGGGGGGGTTTCGATGAGCAGTTCTTC. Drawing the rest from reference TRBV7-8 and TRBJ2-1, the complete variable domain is GAGVSQSPRYKVAKRGQDVALRCDPISGHVSLFWYQQALGQGPEFLTYFQNEAQLDKSGLPSDRFFAERPEGSVSTLKIQRTQQEDSAVYLCASSLTWGGFDEQFFGPGTRLTVL.

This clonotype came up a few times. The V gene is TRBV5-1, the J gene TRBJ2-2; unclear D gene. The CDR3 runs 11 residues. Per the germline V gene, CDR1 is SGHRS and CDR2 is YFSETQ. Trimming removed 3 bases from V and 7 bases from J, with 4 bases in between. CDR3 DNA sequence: TGCGCCAGCAGCTGGGGCGGGGAGCTGTTTTTT. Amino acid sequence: CASSWGGELFF.

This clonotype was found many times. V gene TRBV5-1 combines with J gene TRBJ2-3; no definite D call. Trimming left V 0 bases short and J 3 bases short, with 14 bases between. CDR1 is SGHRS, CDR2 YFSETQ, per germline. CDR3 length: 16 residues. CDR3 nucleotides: TGCGCCAGCAGCTTGGCCGTGGCCGGGCTTACAGATACGCAGTATTTT. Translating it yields CASSLAVAGLTDTQYF.

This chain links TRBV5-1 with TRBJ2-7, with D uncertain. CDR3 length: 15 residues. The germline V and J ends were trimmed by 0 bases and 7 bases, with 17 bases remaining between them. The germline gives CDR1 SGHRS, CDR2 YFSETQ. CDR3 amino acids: CASSLAVGPSGEQYF. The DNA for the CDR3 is TGCGCCAGCAGCTTGGCCGTGGGTCCTAGTGGGGAGCAGTACTTC.

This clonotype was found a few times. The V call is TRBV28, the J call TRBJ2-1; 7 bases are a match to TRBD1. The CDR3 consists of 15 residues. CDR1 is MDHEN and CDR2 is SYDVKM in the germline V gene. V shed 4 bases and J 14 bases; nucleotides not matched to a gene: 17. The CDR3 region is CASSYPYRQGLGEFF. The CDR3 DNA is TGTGCCAGCAGTTACCCATATAGACAGGGTCTGGGTGAGTTCTTC.

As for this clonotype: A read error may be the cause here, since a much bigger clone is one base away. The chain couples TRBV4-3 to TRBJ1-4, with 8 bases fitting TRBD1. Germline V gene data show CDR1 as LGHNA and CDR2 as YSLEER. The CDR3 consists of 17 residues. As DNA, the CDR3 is TGCGCCACCAGCCACGCTAAACGGGACAGGCGGTTCGGAAAACTGTTTTTT. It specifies CATSHAKRDRRFGKLFF.

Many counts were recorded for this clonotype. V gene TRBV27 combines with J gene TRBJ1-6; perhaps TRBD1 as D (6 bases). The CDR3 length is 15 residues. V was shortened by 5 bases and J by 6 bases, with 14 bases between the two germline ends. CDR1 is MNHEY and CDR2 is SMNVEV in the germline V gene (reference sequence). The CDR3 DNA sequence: TGTGCCAGCAGTCCTGGAACAGGGTTTAATTCACCCCTCCACTTT. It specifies CASSPGTGFNSPLHF.

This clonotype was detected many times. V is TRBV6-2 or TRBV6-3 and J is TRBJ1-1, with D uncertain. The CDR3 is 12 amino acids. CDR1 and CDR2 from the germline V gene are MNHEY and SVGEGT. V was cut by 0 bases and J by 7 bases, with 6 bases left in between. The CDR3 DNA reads TGTGCCAGCAGTTACTCGGTTTATGAAGCTTTCTTT. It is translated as CASSYSVYEAFF.

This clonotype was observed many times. The CDR3 DNA follows: TGTGCCAGCTCACCTCTACTCGCCGGGACAGGGAATACAGATACGCAGTATTTT. Its translation: CASSPLLAGTGNTDTQYF. The genes are TRBV18 and TRBJ2-3; TRBD1 aligns across 9 bases. V dropped 3 bases and J dropped 3; count of bases not matched to a gene: 13. The germline V gene has CDR1 KGHSH and CDR2 LQKENI. This CDR3 is 18 amino acids long.

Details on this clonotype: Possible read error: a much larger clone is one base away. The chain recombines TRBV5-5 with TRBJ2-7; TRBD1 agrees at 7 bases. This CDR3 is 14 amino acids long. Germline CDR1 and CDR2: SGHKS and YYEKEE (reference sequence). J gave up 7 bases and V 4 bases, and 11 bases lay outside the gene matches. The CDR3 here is CASSPGTVPLEQYF. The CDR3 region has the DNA TGTGCCAGCAGCCCCGGGACAGTTCCCCTGGAGCAGTACTTC.

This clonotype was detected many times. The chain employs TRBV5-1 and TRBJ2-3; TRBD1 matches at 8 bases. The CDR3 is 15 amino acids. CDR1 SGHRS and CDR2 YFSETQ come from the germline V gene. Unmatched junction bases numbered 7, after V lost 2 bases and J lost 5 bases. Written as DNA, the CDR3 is TGCGCCAGCAGCTTCTTGACAGGGGCGAGAGATACGCAGTATTTT. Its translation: CASSFLTGARDTQYF.

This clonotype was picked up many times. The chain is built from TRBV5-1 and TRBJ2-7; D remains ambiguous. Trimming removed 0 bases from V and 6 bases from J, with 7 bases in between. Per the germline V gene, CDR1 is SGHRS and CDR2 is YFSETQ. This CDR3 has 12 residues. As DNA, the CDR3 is TGCGCCAGCAGCTTGGCTCAGAGCGAGCAGTACTTC. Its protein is CASSLAQSEQYF.

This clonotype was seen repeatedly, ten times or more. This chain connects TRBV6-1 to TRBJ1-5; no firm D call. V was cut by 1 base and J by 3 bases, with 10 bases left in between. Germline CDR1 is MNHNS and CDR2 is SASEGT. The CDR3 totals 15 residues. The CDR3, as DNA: TGTGCCAGCAGTGAAGGGGTAGGGCCCAATCAGCCCCAGCATTTT. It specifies CASSEGVGPNQPQHF.